The clone carrying this TCR beta chain has just one count. Libraries were prepared by immunoSEQ multiplex PCR; TCRdb keeps only in-frame clonotypes and omits some of them. This table has about 64,000 clones, around 86% appearing once. This CDR3 region has 14 residues. V lost 0 bases and J 5 bases, leaving 12 bases between the germline ends. Germline V gene lookup returns CDR1 SGHDT and CDR2 YYEEEE. The sample comes from a study of glioma-infiltrating T cells after dendritic cell vaccination. This receptor was taken from a human donor with glioblastoma. The material was blood, obtained before dendritic cell vaccination. The chain couples TRBV5-6 to TRBJ2-7, with D unresolved. CDR3 sequence: CASSLGSRVDEQYF. The CDR3 DNA follows: TGTGCCAGCAGCTTGGGCAGTCGTGTGGACGAGCAGTACTTC.